This T cell receptor (beta chain) was sequenced during a study of CD8+ T cells in alopecia areata. Study information: The drug, tofacitinib, lasted 6 to 18 months, followed by 6 months off drug.

V was clipped by 3 bases and J by 6 bases, with 20 bases between them. Germline loops: CDR1 SGDLS, CDR2 YYNGEE. The CDR3 is made up of 16 amino acids. The treatment: oral pan-JAK inhibitor, 5-10 mg twice daily. RNA, once extracted, was reverse transcribed into cDNA for use as the sequencing template. TCRdb's copy holds only in-frame clones and misses some; the assay was immunoSEQ multiplex PCR. The data contain about 180,000 clones, roughly half of them singletons. The rearrangement joins TRBV9 to TRBJ2-3, with D possibly called TRBD1 or TRBD2 (5 bases each). Source: CD8+ T cells sorted from blood, taken around week 54, from a patient treated with tofacitinib. The sequence was obtained from a human donor with alopecia areata. The CDR3, as DNA: TGTGCCAGCAGCGCGGCCCGATCCGGGGCGATGGATACGCAGTATTTT. Translating gives CASSAARSGAMDTQYF.